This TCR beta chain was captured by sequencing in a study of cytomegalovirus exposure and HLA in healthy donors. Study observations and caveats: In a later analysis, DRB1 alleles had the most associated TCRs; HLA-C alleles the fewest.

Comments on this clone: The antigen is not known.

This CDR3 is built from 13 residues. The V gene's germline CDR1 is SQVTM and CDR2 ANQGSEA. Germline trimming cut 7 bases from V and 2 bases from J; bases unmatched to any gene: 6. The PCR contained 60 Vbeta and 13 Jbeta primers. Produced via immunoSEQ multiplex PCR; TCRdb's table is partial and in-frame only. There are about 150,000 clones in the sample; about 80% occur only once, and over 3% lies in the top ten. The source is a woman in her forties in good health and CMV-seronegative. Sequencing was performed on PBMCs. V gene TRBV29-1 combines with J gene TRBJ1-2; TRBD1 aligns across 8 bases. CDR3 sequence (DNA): TGCAGCGCACGACAGGGGTCCAACTATGGCTACACCTTC. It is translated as CSARQGSNYGYTF.